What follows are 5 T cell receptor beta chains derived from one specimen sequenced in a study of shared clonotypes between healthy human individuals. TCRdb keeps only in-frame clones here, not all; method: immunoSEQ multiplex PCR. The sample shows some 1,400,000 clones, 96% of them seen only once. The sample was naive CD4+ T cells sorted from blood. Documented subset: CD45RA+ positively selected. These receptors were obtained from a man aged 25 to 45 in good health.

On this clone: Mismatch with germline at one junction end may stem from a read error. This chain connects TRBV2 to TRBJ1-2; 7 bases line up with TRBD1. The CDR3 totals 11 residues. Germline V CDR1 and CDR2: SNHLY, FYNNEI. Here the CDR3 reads CASTGDSGNAF. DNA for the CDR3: TGTGCCAGCACGGGGGACAGTGGGAACGCCTTC.

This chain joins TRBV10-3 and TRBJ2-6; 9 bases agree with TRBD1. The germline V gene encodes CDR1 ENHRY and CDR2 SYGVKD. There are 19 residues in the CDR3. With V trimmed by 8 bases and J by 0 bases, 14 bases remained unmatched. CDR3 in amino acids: CAILLSPGQGSSGANVLTF. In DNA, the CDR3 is TGTGCCATCCTTTTATCCCCGGGACAGGGCTCCTCTGGGGCCAACGTCCTGACTTTC.

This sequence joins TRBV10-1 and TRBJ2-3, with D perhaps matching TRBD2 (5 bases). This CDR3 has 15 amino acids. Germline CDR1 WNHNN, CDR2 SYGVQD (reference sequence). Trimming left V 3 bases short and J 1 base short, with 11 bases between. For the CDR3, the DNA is TGCGCCAGCAGTGATCCCCTGCGGGGCACAGATACGCAGTATTTT. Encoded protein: CASSDPLRGTDTQYF.

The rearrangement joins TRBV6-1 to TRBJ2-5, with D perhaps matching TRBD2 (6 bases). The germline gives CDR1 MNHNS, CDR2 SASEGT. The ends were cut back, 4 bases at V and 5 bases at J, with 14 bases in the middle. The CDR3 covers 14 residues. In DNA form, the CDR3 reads TGTGCCAGCAGTGGGGGGGTCGGTGTGGAGACCCAGTACTTC. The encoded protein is CASSGGVGVETQYF.

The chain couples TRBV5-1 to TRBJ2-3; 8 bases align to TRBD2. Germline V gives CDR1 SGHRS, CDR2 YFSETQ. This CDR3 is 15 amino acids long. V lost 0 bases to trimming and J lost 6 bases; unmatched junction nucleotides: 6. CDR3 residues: CASSLEAGVGDTQYF. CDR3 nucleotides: TGCGCCAGCAGCTTGGAAGCGGGAGTCGGGGATACGCAGTATTTT.